This T cell receptor beta chain was sequenced in a study of blood T cells in healthy people across ages. Broader study findings: A strong correlation between TCR beta diversity and naive T cell percentage was seen. Both naive CD4+ cell counts and diversity were greater in long-lived donors than in aged donors.

This clonotype showed up just a few times. What it recognizes is unknown. Each donor was a healthy Caucasian individual from Russia, aged 6 to 90. Each sample used at least 6 million PBMCs. A sample-barcoded 5' primer and a J-beta primer mix were used in a second PCR of about 7 to 12 cycles. TCRdb reprocessed the 5' RACE reads with MiXCR, giving one entry per CDR3 protein. The table includes about 1,000,000 distinct CDR3 sequences, roughly 45% detected once. The V end was cut by 7 bases, the J end by 5 bases, with 5 bases between. CDR1 MNHEY and CDR2 SVGEGT come from the germline V gene. The CDR3 is 10 amino acids.

The chain has TRBV6-2 or TRBV6-3 and TRBJ1-2; D not resolved. This sequence was found in a woman aged 55-70 years in good health. Sequenced sample: blood. This chain's CDR3 is CASTAYGYTF. Written as DNA, the CDR3 is TGTGCCAGCACGGCGTATGGCTACACCTTC.